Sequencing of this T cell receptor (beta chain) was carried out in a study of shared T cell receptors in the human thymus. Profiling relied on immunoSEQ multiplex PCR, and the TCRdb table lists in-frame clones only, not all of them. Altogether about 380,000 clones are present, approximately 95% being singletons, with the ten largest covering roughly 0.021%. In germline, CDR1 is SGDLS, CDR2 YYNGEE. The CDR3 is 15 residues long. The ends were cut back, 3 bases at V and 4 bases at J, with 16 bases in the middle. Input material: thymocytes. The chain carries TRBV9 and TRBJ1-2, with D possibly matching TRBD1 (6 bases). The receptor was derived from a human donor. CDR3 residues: CASSDTGGRGYGYTF. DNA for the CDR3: TGTGCCAGCAGCGATACTGGGGGGCGCGGCTATGGCTACACCTTC.